The 15 T cell receptor beta chains reported below all come from one sample, sequenced in a study of CD4+ T cells in melanoma. The repertoire was sequenced with immunoSEQ multiplex PCR; TCRdb's copy has only in-frame clones and lacks some. The sample yields fewer than 150,000 clones, 85% to 95% seen once. Every receptor here comes from a human donor with melanoma.

The V gene is TRBV18, the J gene TRBJ1-4; TRBD1 is a possible D gene (6 bases). Germline V gene lookup returns CDR1 KGHSH and CDR2 LQKENI. This CDR3 spans 15 amino acids. The germline V and J ends were trimmed by 3 bases and 6 bases, with 14 bases remaining between them. The CDR3 region is CASSPLAGVDEKLFF. CDR3 sequence (DNA): TGTGCCAGCTCACCCTTGGCAGGGGTTGATGAAAAACTGTTTTTT.

CDR3 DNA sequence: TGTGCCAGCAGTTCTCCTCGGTTGAACACTGAAGCTTTCTTT. Protein sequence: CASSSPRLNTEAFF. The chain employs TRBV27 and TRBJ1-1; D call uncertain. Germline loops: CDR1 MNHEY, CDR2 SMNVEV (reference sequence). The CDR3 covers 14 residues. The germline V and J ends were trimmed by 4 bases and 0 bases, with 9 bases remaining between them.

V and J are TRBV11-2 and TRBJ2-5; 11 bases fit TRBD2. Germline V gene lookup returns CDR1 SGHAT and CDR2 FQNNGV. With 5 bases clipped from V and 7 bases from J, the junction kept 9 bases outside the gene matches. There are 15 residues in the CDR3. The CDR3 sequence is CASSISSGGSRTQYF. Here the CDR3 DNA reads TGTGCCAGCAGCATCTCTAGCGGGGGGTCCAGGACCCAGTACTTC.

J is TRBJ2-4 and V is TRBV4-1; weak D call: TRBD2 (6 bases). Trimming left V 5 bases short and J 1 base short, with 6 bases between. Looked up from germline, CDR1 is MGHRA and CDR2 is YSYEKL. CDR3 size: 13 residues. The CDR3 DNA reads as TGCGCCAGCAGCGGGGGGGCCAAAAACATTCAGTACTTC. It is translated as CASSGGAKNIQYF.

CDR3 nucleotide sequence: TGTGCCAGCAGCCAACAACACTTAGGGACTGAAGCTTTCTTT. Translated: CASSQQHLGTEAFF. This chain uses TRBV6-6 with TRBJ1-1; D uncertain. V was trimmed by 6 bases and J by 5 bases, leaving 16 bases between them. The germline gives CDR1 MNHNY, CDR2 SVGAGI (reference sequence). There are 14 residues in the CDR3.

The V call is TRBV28, the J call TRBJ1-2, with TRBD1 matching 7 bases. V trimming: 4 bases; J trimming: 3 bases; junction bases outside the gene matches: 8. CDR3 length: 15 amino acids. Germline V gene sequence: CDR1 MDHEN, CDR2 SYDVKM. The CDR3 nucleotides are TGTGCCAGCAGTTCAGCGGGACAGACGTACTATGGCTACACCTTC. Protein: CASSSAGQTYYGYTF.

The chain uses TRBV2 and TRBJ2-5; D not certain. In germline, CDR1 is SNHLY, CDR2 FYNNEI. The CDR3 has 14 amino acids. V was pared by 6 bases and J by 5 bases, with 16 bases between. The CDR3 nucleotides are TGTGCCAGCAGGGGGTTTGTGGTCGCCGAGACCCAGTACTTC. Translation gives CASRGFVVAETQYF.

This clone was recorded once. The V call is TRBV7-3, the J call TRBJ2-1; 7 bases are a match to TRBD2. The germline V gene has CDR1 SGHTA and CDR2 FQGTGA. The CDR3 has 15 residues. V trimming: 4 bases; J trimming: 10 bases; junction bases outside the gene matches: 13. The CDR3 DNA is TGTGCCAGCAGCTCGCAAAGGACTAGGGTAGGCGAGCAGTTCTTC. Protein product: CASSSQRTRVGEQFF.

The chain recombines TRBV5-1 with TRBJ2-5; TRBD2 agrees at 12 bases. Trimming at V came to 6 bases and at J to 5 bases, leaving 11 bases not matched to a gene. Germline V CDR1 and CDR2: SGHRS, YFSETQ. The CDR3 is 16 residues long. CDR3: CASKASGGVFGETQYF. CDR3 DNA sequence: TGCGCCAGCAAGGCTAGCGGGGGGGTATTCGGGGAGACCCAGTACTTC.

The CDR3 reads CASSVALTGRADGELFF. The CDR3, as DNA: TGTGCCAGCAGCGTAGCTTTAACGGGGAGGGCGGACGGGGAGCTGTTTTTT. V is TRBV9 and J is TRBJ2-2; 7 bases match TRBD2. The length of the CDR3 is 17 residues. V lost 0 bases, J lost 7 bases, and 12 bases stayed unmatched. Germline values: CDR1 SGDLS, CDR2 YYNGEE.

This chain uses TRBV5-5 with TRBJ1-1; D possibly corresponds to TRBD1 (5 bases). V lost 7 bases and J 7 bases, leaving 17 bases between the germline ends. The length of the CDR3 is 13 residues. Per germline, CDR1 SGHKS and CDR2 YYEKEE (reference sequence). The CDR3 protein is CASGQNRWDEAFF. In DNA form, the CDR3 reads TGTGCCAGCGGCCAGAACAGGTGGGATGAAGCTTTCTTT.

This chain connects TRBV5-1 to TRBJ2-5; TRBD2 matches at 11 bases. The CDR3 length is 15 residues. Germline assignment: CDR1 SGHRS and CDR2 YFSETQ. V dropped 4 bases and J dropped 2; count of bases not matched to a gene: 4. DNA for the CDR3: TGCGCCAGCAGCAAACTAGCGGGGGCACAAGAGACCCAGTACTTC. It translates to CASSKLAGAQETQYF.

DNA for the CDR3: TGCGCCAGCAGCTCTTACTTAGACACCTTGAACACTGAAGCTTTCTTT. Protein sequence: CASSSYLDTLNTEAFF. This rearrangement joins TRBV5-1 to TRBJ1-1, with unresolved D. The CDR3 has 16 residues. Per the germline V gene, CDR1 is SGHRS and CDR2 is YFSETQ. V lost 3 bases and J 0 bases, leaving 15 bases between the germline ends.

CDR3 sequence: CASSGGTDTQYF. The CDR3 nucleotides are TGTGCCAGCAGCGGGGGCACAGATACGCAGTATTTT. The V gene is TRBV5-6, the J gene TRBJ2-3; no reliable D call. Germline values: CDR1 SGHDT, CDR2 YYEEEE. Trimming removed 4 bases from V and 1 base from J, with 4 bases in between. The CDR3 has 12 residues. Full variable domain (outside the CDR3, taken from reference TRBV5-6 and TRBJ2-3): DAGVTQSPTHLIKTRGQQVTLRCSPKSGHDTVSWYQQALGQGPQFIFQYYEEEERQRGNFPDRFSGHQFPNYSSELNVNALLLGDSALYLCASSGGTDTQYFGPGTRLTVL.

V gene TRBV6-1 combines with J gene TRBJ2-3, with D possibly being TRBD1 or TRBD2 (6 bases each). Trimming cost V 2 bases and J 2 bases, with 14 bases left between them. This CDR3 is built from 16 residues. In germline, CDR1 is MNHNS, CDR2 SASEGT. The CDR3 nucleotides are TGTGCCAGCAGTGAAAGACGGAGGGGGACCACAGATACGCAGTATTTT. Translation gives CASSERRRGTTDTQYF.